What follows describes a single T cell receptor beta chain. In this sample, this clonotype turned up a few times. The antigen it binds to is not known. Per-nucleotide qualities are absent, and no much larger clonotype sits a single base away. This entry comes from a study of response to subunit inactivated influenza vaccine (dated by TCRdb to 2016 to 2019). Looking at the study overall: To follow how T cells responded to a trivalent subunit inactivated influenza vaccine, the researchers relied on deep quantitative profiling of the T cell receptor repertoire.

Library construction relied on RT-PCR. Sequencing was performed on an Illumina HiSeq 2500. Clones were called with MiXCR by TCRdb after fastp trimmed the public reads at Q25, and only in-frame beta chains were retained. Under each unique CDR3 protein, matching rows form one entry showing the most common genes and DNA. In this sample the table shows around 480,000 distinct CDR3 sequences, 10% to 11% of which occur a single time. Roughly 12% of the sample lies in the top ten. This sample's time point label indicates: approximately 45 days after influenza vaccine administration. Study-wide conclusions, independent of this receptor: The authors proposed that each seasonal influenza vaccination may bring in only a limited number of new T cells.

From a lookup of the germline V gene, CDR1 and CDR2 are MGHRA and YSYEKL. The CDR3 starts with the cysteine, ends with the phenylalanine, and has 18 residues. The retained sequence is limited to the CDR3, 54 bases, with the frame set at the first base. V trim: 2 bases; J trim: 1 base; unmatched bases: 11. Specimen: PBMCs from blood, collected 40 to 50 days after vaccination. The TCR originated in a man in his fifties or sixties who received an inactivated influenza vaccine. Donor details come from another sample of the same person, matched by shared clones. This chain joins TRBV4-1 to TRBJ2-7, and TRBD1 aligns with 10 junction nucleotides. The CDR3 loop reads CASSQIHPGTGDSYEQYF. The DNA sequence reads TGCGCCAGCAGCCAAATCCACCCCGGGACAGGGGATTCCTACGAGCAGTACTTC.